This T cell receptor (beta chain) originates from a study of blood T cell repertoires in COVID-19. Clinical history reported by participants formed the basis on which cohorts were assigned. Donors in Cohort 3 counted as recovered after two negative PCRs, clearance, or symptom resolution. Only in-frame clones appear in the TCRdb table, and some are missing; sequencing was by immunoSEQ multiplex PCR. This table has over 150,000 clones, about 88% appearing once. The CDR3 is made up of 14 amino acids. V lost 3 bases, J lost 4 bases, and 5 bases stayed unmatched. The germline gives CDR1 SGHNT, CDR2 YENEEA.

This clonotype was obtained from a woman aged 45 to 65 who had recovered from COVID-19. The sample consisted of PBMCs or T cells enriched from blood (not recorded which). V and J are TRBV11-3 and TRBJ1-1, with 7 bases lining up with TRBD1. This CDR3 reads CASSFRQGTTEAFF. In DNA form, the CDR3 reads TGTGCCAGCAGCTTCAGACAGGGCACCACTGAAGCTTTCTTT.